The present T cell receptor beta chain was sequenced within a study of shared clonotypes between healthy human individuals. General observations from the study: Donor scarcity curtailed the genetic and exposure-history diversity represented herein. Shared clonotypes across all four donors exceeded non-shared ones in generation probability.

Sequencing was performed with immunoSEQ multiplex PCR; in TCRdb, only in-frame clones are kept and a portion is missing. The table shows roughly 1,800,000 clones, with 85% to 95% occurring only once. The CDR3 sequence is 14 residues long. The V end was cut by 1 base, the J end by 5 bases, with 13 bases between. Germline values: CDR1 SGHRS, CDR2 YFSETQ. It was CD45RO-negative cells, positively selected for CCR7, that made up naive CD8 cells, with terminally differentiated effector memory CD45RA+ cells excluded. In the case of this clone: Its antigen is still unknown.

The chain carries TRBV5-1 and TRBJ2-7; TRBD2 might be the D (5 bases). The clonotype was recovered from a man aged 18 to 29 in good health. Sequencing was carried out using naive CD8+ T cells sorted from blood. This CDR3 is CASSLRGSGDEQYF. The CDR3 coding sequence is TGCGCCAGCAGCTTGAGAGGGTCCGGGGACGAGCAGTACTTC.